The entry below describes one T cell receptor (beta chain). CDR1 is SGHKS and CDR2 is YYEKEE in the germline V gene (reference sequence). V shed 4 bases, J shed 5 bases, and the junction held 10 bases outside the gene matches. The CDR3 is made up of 17 amino acids. The source of the sample is a study of shared clonotypes between healthy human individuals. Produced via immunoSEQ multiplex PCR; TCRdb's table is partial and in-frame only. The data contain over 750,000 clones, approximately 97% of them seen just once; the ten biggest clones take up about 0.25%. Terminally differentiated effector memory CD45RA+ cells were excluded by CCR7 positive selection of CD45RO-negative cells.

The J gene is TRBJ2-7, the V gene TRBV5-5; 15 bases are a match to TRBD2. Sequencing input: naive CD8+ T cells sorted from blood. The source is a man in his thirties or forties in good health. CDR3 in amino acids: CASSHTPGLAGGDEQYF. The CDR3, as DNA: TGTGCCAGCAGCCATACGCCGGGACTAGCGGGAGGCGACGAGCAGTACTTC.